One and the same sample provided the 10 T cell receptor beta chains below, sequenced in a study of cytomegalovirus exposure and HLA in healthy donors. PCR amplification relied on 60 Vbeta primers (plus 13 Jbeta primers). Generated by immunoSEQ multiplex PCR, the TCRdb table keeps only in-frame clones and is missing some. The sample yields over 130,000 clones, around 84% seen once. The sequenced sample was PBMCs. The receptors shown here come from a man between 45 and 60 years old in good health and CMV-seronegative.

As to this clone: Different DNA sequences within this sample yield the same CDR3. V gene TRBV6-1 combines with J gene TRBJ1-5, with D tentatively TRBD1 (6 bases). Germline-derived CDR1 and CDR2 are MNHNS and SASEGT. V was pared by 3 bases and J by 7 bases, with 13 bases between. The CDR3 has 14 amino acids. Written as DNA, the CDR3 is TGTGCCAGCAGTGAGCGGCAGGGGAACCAGCCCCAGCATTTT. It codes for CASSERQGNQPQHF.

The chain links TRBV4-2 to TRBJ1-6; TRBD1 might be the D (5 bases). CDR3 size: 15 residues. Germline loops: CDR1 LGHNA, CDR2 YNFKEQ. The germline V and J ends were trimmed by 0 bases and 10 bases, with 13 bases remaining between them. The CDR3 region has the DNA TGTGCCAGCAGCCAAGAGCTTCAGGGAGGCTCACCCCTCCACTTT. Translating it yields CASSQELQGGSPLHF.

This chain joins TRBV7-9 and TRBJ1-4; D may be TRBD1 (5 bases). Trimming took off 0 bases at V and 8 bases at J, with 13 bases between the two ends. The CDR3 spans 15 residues. Germline V gene sequence: CDR1 SEHNR, CDR2 FQNEAQ (reference sequence). CDR3 loop: CASSLASAGQEKLFF. The CDR3, as DNA: TGTGCCAGCAGCTTAGCTTCGGCAGGACAAGAAAAACTGTTTTTT.

The rearrangement joins TRBV25-1 to TRBJ2-2; 9 bases map to TRBD1. Losses at the gene ends were 6 bases for V and 2 bases for J; bases not matched to a gene: 7. The CDR3 length is 16 residues. Germline CDR1 and CDR2: MGHDK and SYGVNS. CDR3 protein: CASRPPGQGNTGELFF. The CDR3 DNA sequence: TGTGCCAGCAGGCCTCCGGGACAGGGAAACACCGGGGAGCTGTTTTTT.

CDR3 sequence: CSVDMRLAGGPDTQYF. The CDR3 nucleotides are TGCAGCGTTGATATGAGACTAGCGGGAGGACCAGATACGCAGTATTTT. This sequence joins TRBV29-1 and TRBJ2-3, with 13 nucleotides matching TRBD2. Germline trimming cut 3 bases from V and 4 bases from J; bases unmatched to any gene: 7. This CDR3 spans 16 amino acids. The germline V gene has CDR1 SQVTM and CDR2 ANQGSEA.

The J gene is TRBJ1-1, the V gene TRBV7-3; 7 bases match TRBD1. The J segment lost 1 base and the V segment lost 3 bases, leaving 2 bases of the junction unmatched. Per germline, CDR1 SGHTA and CDR2 FQGTGA. This CDR3 comprises 14 residues. The chain's CDR3 is CASSLGQSNTEAFF. In DNA form, the CDR3 reads TGTGCCAGCAGCTTGGGACAGTCGAACACTGAAGCTTTCTTT.

The chain links TRBV6-1 to TRBJ1-4; D is unclear. V gave up 3 bases and J gave up 5 bases, with 16 bases separating them. The CDR3 length is 16 residues. Germline assignment: CDR1 MNHNS and CDR2 SASEGT. The CDR3: CASSDWAGQGNEKLFF. In DNA, the CDR3 is TGTGCCAGCAGTGATTGGGCGGGTCAAGGGAATGAAAAACTGTTTTTT.

The table lists this clone with a few counts. The CDR3 protein is CASSLYGGSSYEQYF. CDR3 DNA sequence: TGTGCCAGCAGCTTATACGGGGGAAGCTCCTACGAGCAGTACTTC. The V and J genes are TRBV5-6 and TRBJ2-7; D might be TRBD2 (6 bases). The CDR3 loop spans 15 amino acids. Germline CDR1 is SGHDT and CDR2 is YYEEEE. V lost 2 bases to trimming and J lost 0 bases, with 12 bases between them.

The V gene is TRBV5-6, the J gene TRBJ1-4, with TRBD1 matching over 7 bases. Germline-derived CDR1 and CDR2 are SGHDT and YYEEEE. The V gene end was trimmed by 0 bases and the J gene end by 7 bases; junction bases not matched to a gene: 12. CDR3 length: 17 amino acids. The CDR3 here is CASSLVGTAYEGEKLFF. The CDR3, as DNA: TGTGCCAGCAGCTTGGTCGGGACAGCTTACGAGGGTGAAAAACTGTTTTTT. Full variable domain (missing parts from reference TRBV5-6 and TRBJ1-4): DAGVTQSPTHLIKTRGQQVTLRCSPKSGHDTVSWYQQALGQGPQFIFQYYEEEERQRGNFPDRFSGHQFPNYSSELNVNALLLGDSALYLCASSLVGTAYEGEKLFFGSGTQLSVL.

V usage is TRBV2 and J usage is TRBJ1-4, with D possibly TRBD1 on 5 matching bases. Germline V gives CDR1 SNHLY, CDR2 FYNNEI. V lost 0 bases and J lost 13, with 15 bases in between. This CDR3 is built from 14 residues. The CDR3 loop reads CASSEALGGKRLFF. For the CDR3, the DNA is TGTGCCAGCAGTGAAGCGTTGGGGGGGAAAAGACTGTTTTTT.